This TCR beta chain was found in a study of response to subunit inactivated influenza vaccine. Study findings and constraints: Each seasonal influenza vaccination recruits few new T cells, the authors suggested.

This clonotype has only a few counts. What it binds is unknown. Each CDR3 protein gets one entry after TCRdb re-called the RT-PCR reads with MiXCR. Of about 620,000 distinct CDR3 sequences in the sample, 10% to 15% were seen once. The CDR3 loop spans 15 amino acids. Germline-derived CDR1 and CDR2 are MDHEN and SYDVKM. The germline V and J ends were trimmed by 6 bases and 1 base, with 15 bases remaining between them. This receptor was obtained from a man in his forties or fifties who received an inactivated influenza vaccine. The sample consisted of PBMCs from blood, taken on the day of vaccination. J is TRBJ2-5 and V is TRBV28; D tentatively reads TRBD1 or TRBD2 (5 bases each). CDR3 amino acids: CASRSLGTAQETQYF. The CDR3 nucleotides read TGTGCCAGCAGATCGCTTGGGACGGCCCAAGAGACCCAGTACTTC. The variable domain in full, completed from reference TRBV28 and TRBJ2-5, reads DVKVTQSSRYLVKRTGEKVFLECVQDMDHENMFWYRQDPGLGLRLIYFSYDVKMKEKGDIPEGYSVSREKKERFSLILESASTNQTSMYLCASRSLGTAQETQYFGPGTRLLVL.